Listed here are 31 T cell receptor beta chains from one sample, sequenced in a study of T cells in Graves' hyperthyroidism and ophthalmopathy (dated by TCRdb to between 2018 and 2021). The method behind the library was multiplex PCR. Sequencing used an Illumina HiSeq 2000. TCR beta CDR3 regions were amplified from RNA transcripts. The first round of RT-PCR for the TCR CDR3 was performed with the HTBI primer set and the Qiagen OneStep RT-PCR kit. TCRdb's own reprocessing of the public reads used fastp at Q25 and MiXCR and kept productive beta chains. Entries that share a CDR3 protein sequence are merged under the most common genes and DNA. Recorded for this sample are around 600,000 distinct CDR3 sequences; more than 13% of them occurred a single time. The biggest ten clones account for roughly 7.7% of the sample. Sequences were obtained from blood. The receptors were sampled from a woman aged 18-29 years with Graves' ophthalmopathy.

This clonotype was found a few times. The chain is built from TRBV9 and TRBJ2-3; the match to TRBD2 covers 12 bases. V was clipped by 0 bases and J by 0 bases; unmatched bases: 8. Germline V gene data show CDR1 as SGDLS and CDR2 as YYNGEE. CDR3 length: 19 residues. The CDR3 protein is CASSVAGTGLAGSTDTQYF. For the CDR3, the DNA is TGTGCCAGCAGCGTAGCAGGTACGGGACTAGCGGGTAGCACAGATACGCAGTATTTT.

The chain uses TRBV6-1 and TRBJ2-7; TRBD1 matches 8 bases. V was clipped by 3 bases and J by 4 bases; unmatched bases: 8. The CDR3 is 15 amino acids. The germline V gene has CDR1 MNHNS and CDR2 SASEGT. CDR3 sequence: CASSDGQGGTYEQYF. CDR3 DNA: TGTGCCAGCAGTGATGGACAGGGAGGTACTTACGAGCAGTACTTC.

This clonotype occurred a few times. J is TRBJ2-7 and V is TRBV9, with D possibly TRBD2 on 7 matching bases. The V gene's germline CDR1 is SGDLS and CDR2 YYNGEE. The CDR3 loop spans 15 amino acids. Between the trimmed V and J ends, which lost 3 bases and 0 bases, there was a span of 13 bases. The CDR3 region has the DNA TGTGCCAGCAGCGCGGGGGGCGGCAGCTCCTACGAGCAGTACTTC. Its translation is CASSAGGGSSYEQYF.

This clonotype has a handful of counts. This could be a read error, since a much larger clone is one nucleotide away. The V call is TRBV6-1, the J call TRBJ1-6; D is perhaps TRBD1 (6 bases). The germline V and J ends were trimmed by 8 bases and 7 bases, with 21 bases remaining between them. This CDR3 has 16 amino acids. The V gene's germline CDR1 is MNHNS and CDR2 SASEGT. The CDR3 DNA reads as TGTGCCAGCCGGACGGACACGCAGGGGAGAAATTCACCCCTCCACTTT. This translates into CASRTDTQGRNSPLHF.

This clonotype was observed many times. The chain is built from TRBV6-5 and TRBJ1-2; D is possibly TRBD1 (5 bases). Trimming took 2 bases from V and 8 from J, leaving 12 bases between them. CDR1 and CDR2 from the germline V gene are MNHEY and SVGAGI. This CDR3 comprises 13 residues. For the CDR3, the DNA is TGTGCCAGCAGTTACGAGGGGCTGAGGGGCTACACCTTC. It translates to CASSYEGLRGYTF.

There are many counts of this clonotype. The chain is built from TRBV19 and TRBJ2-3; TRBD2 aligns across 7 bases. V shed 6 bases, J shed 1 base, and the junction held 10 bases outside the gene matches. CDR1 is LNHDA, CDR2 SQIVND, per germline (reference sequence). This CDR3 has 16 residues. CDR3 protein: CASRNPGGSGTDTQYF. CDR3 nucleotide sequence: TGTGCCAGTAGAAATCCGGGCGGGAGTGGCACAGATACGCAGTATTTT.

This clonotype occurred a few times. The chain joins TRBV4-3 to TRBJ2-1, with D possibly matching TRBD1 (5 bases). The germline V and J ends were trimmed by 0 bases and 1 base, with 10 bases remaining between them. Germline V CDR1 and CDR2: LGHNA, YSLEER. The CDR3 has 16 amino acids. The CDR3 spells CASSQDWQGSYNEQFF. The CDR3 DNA is TGCGCCAGCAGCCAAGATTGGCAGGGATCCTACAATGAGCAGTTCTTC.

This chain links TRBV7-9 with TRBJ2-1; TRBD1 is a possible D gene (5 bases). Germline assignment: CDR1 SEHNR and CDR2 FQNEAQ (reference sequence). The V end was cut by 3 bases, the J end by 4 bases, with 13 bases between. The CDR3 is 15 amino acids. The CDR3 DNA follows: TGTGCCAGCAGCTTTTCTCAGGGTGGGTACAATGAGCAGTTCTTC. Its protein product is CASSFSQGGYNEQFF.

This clonotype was detected many times. V is TRBV13 and J is TRBJ2-5, with 9 bases aligning to TRBD1. Trimming took 1 base from V and 5 from J; bases not matched to a gene: 8. Per germline, CDR1 PRHDT and CDR2 FYEKMQ (reference sequence). CDR3 length: 16 residues. CDR3: CASSLAGTGKGETQYF. The CDR3 region has the DNA TGTGCCAGCAGCTTAGCTGGGACAGGGAAGGGGGAGACCCAGTACTTC.

This clonotype has ten or more counts. The rearrangement links TRBV19 to TRBJ1-1; TRBD1 aligns across 7 bases. Looked up from germline, CDR1 is LNHDA and CDR2 is SQIVND (reference sequence). J gave up 4 bases and V 2 bases, and 4 bases lay outside the gene matches. The CDR3 is 14 residues long. The CDR3 DNA reads as TGTGCCAGTAGTATAACTCGACAGGGCACTGAAGCTTTCTTT. The encoded protein is CASSITRQGTEAFF.

This clonotype was seen more than once but under ten times. The chain employs TRBV2 and TRBJ2-7, with unresolved D. This CDR3 is 12 amino acids long. Trimming pared 7 bases from V and 1 base from J, leaving 8 bases between. The germline V gene has CDR1 SNHLY and CDR2 FYNNEI. DNA of the CDR3: TGTGCCAGCATAAGGGAATCCTACGAGCAGTACTTC. It codes for CASIRESYEQYF.

This clonotype showed up many times. The chain recombines TRBV27 with TRBJ2-7, with D maybe TRBD1 (6 bases). Germline V CDR1 and CDR2: MNHEY, SMNVEV (reference sequence). V was pared by 4 bases and J by 1 base, with 11 bases between. The CDR3 consists of 14 residues. The CDR3 coding sequence is TGTGCCAGCAGTTCTTGGGACACATCCTACGAGCAGTACTTC. Translation gives CASSSWDTSYEQYF.

This clonotype was detected ten times or more. This chain links TRBV28 with TRBJ2-1, with D possibly TRBD2 on 5 matching bases. The CDR3 loop spans 20 amino acids. With 3 bases removed from V and 4 bases from J, the gap between germline ends came to 28 bases. The V gene's germline CDR1 is MDHEN and CDR2 SYDVKM. CDR3 protein: CASSFLRGFSRRSGYNEQFF. The CDR3 DNA is TGTGCCAGCAGTTTTCTTCGGGGTTTTAGCAGGAGGAGTGGTTACAATGAGCAGTTCTTC. Together with reference TRBV28 and TRBJ2-1, the CDR3 gives the full variable domain: DVKVTQSSRYLVKRTGEKVFLECVQDMDHENMFWYRQDPGLGLRLIYFSYDVKMKEKGDIPEGYSVSREKKERFSLILESASTNQTSMYLCASSFLRGFSRRSGYNEQFFGPGTRLTVL.

The chain has TRBV25-1 and TRBJ1-2; D call uncertain. The CDR3 spans 13 residues. Between the trimmed V and J ends, which lost 4 bases and 6 bases, there was a span of 12 bases. Per germline, CDR1 MGHDK and CDR2 SYGVNS. CDR3 loop: CASSAPGSNGYTF. DNA of the CDR3: TGTGCCAGCAGTGCTCCGGGCAGCAATGGCTACACCTTC.

The V and J genes are TRBV6-2 or TRBV6-3 and TRBJ2-1, with 7 nucleotides matching TRBD2. The V gene's germline CDR1 is MNHEY and CDR2 SVGEGT. This CDR3 is built from 15 residues. The V gene end was trimmed by 2 bases and the J gene end by 1 base; junction bases not matched to a gene: 2. As DNA, the CDR3 is TGTGCCAGCAGTTACACGCGGGAGTCCTACAATGAGCAGTTCTTC. Amino acids: CASSYTRESYNEQFF.

This clonotype was recorded at least ten times. This rearrangement joins TRBV7-3 to TRBJ1-3; D unclear. V lost 6 bases, J lost 9 bases, and 12 bases lay in between. The CDR3 spans 12 residues. In germline, CDR1 is SGHTA, CDR2 FQGTGA. In nucleotides, the CDR3 is TGTGCCAGCAGGGACCAGGATGGCACCATATATTTT. Translated, it gives CASRDQDGTIYF.

This clonotype was found many times. The chain recombines TRBV7-6 with TRBJ2-1, with 9 bases aligning to TRBD2. The CDR3 runs 18 residues. Germline loops: CDR1 SGHVS, CDR2 FNYEAQ. The junction had 7 bases not matched to a gene; V was cut back by 1 base and J by 0 bases. The CDR3 loop is CASSLVRTSAISYNEQFF. The CDR3 nucleotides read TGTGCCAGCAGCTTAGTTAGGACTAGCGCGATCTCCTACAATGAGCAGTTCTTC.

As regards this clonotype: This could be a read error, since a much larger clone is one nucleotide away. The chain employs TRBV9 and TRBJ1-6; the match to TRBD1 covers 8 bases. This CDR3 comprises 15 residues. The V and J ends lost 3 bases and 11 bases, in that order; junction bases with no gene match: 10. Germline loops: CDR1 SGDLS, CDR2 YYNGEE. This CDR3 is CASSAARTGNPPLHF. The CDR3 DNA reads as TGTGCCAGCAGCGCAGCCAGGACAGGGAATCCACCCCTCCACTTT.

V usage is TRBV7-3 and J usage is TRBJ2-1; 8 nucleotides line up with TRBD2. There are 18 residues in the CDR3. Trimming cost V 2 bases and J 2 bases; bases outside gene matches: 11. The germline V gene encodes CDR1 SGHTA and CDR2 FQGTGA. The CDR3 protein is CASSLQESGGLTYNEQFF. The DNA of the CDR3 is TGTGCCAGCAGCTTACAGGAGTCGGGAGGGCTTACCTACAATGAGCAGTTCTTC.

The chain employs TRBV5-1 and TRBJ2-1; 8 nucleotides match TRBD1. Trimming took 0 bases from V and 3 from J; bases not matched to a gene: 5. The germline V gene has CDR1 SGHRS and CDR2 YFSETQ. This CDR3 region has 16 residues. CDR3 coding DNA: TGCGCCAGCAGCTTGGCCGGACAGGGTAACTACAATGAGCAGTTCTTC. Translating gives CASSLAGQGNYNEQFF.

This clonotype has more than one count but fewer than ten. The chain joins TRBV11-2 to TRBJ2-6; D ambiguous. V was shortened by 3 bases and J by 2 bases, with 11 bases between the two germline ends. From germline, CDR1 is SGHAT and CDR2 FQNNGV. The CDR3 runs to 16 residues. Here the CDR3 DNA reads TGTGCCAGCAGCTTTACCAACGTGGCTGGGGCCAACGTCCTGACTTTC. Translating it yields CASSFTNVAGANVLTF.

This clonotype has ten or more counts. The chain uses TRBV2 and TRBJ1-2; 9 positions agree with TRBD1. There are 14 residues in the CDR3. With 3 bases clipped from V and 4 bases from J, the junction kept 3 bases outside the gene matches. Looked up from germline, CDR1 is SNHLY and CDR2 is FYNNEI. The CDR3: CASSETGGGYGYTF. The CDR3 DNA reads as TGTGCCAGCAGTGAGACAGGGGGTGGCTATGGCTACACCTTC.

The J gene is TRBJ1-3, the V gene TRBV2, with a possible D match to TRBD1 (6 bases). Germline CDR1 and CDR2: SNHLY and FYNNEI. The germline V and J ends were trimmed by 5 bases and 0 bases, with 11 bases remaining between them. CDR3 length: 15 amino acids. CDR3 bases: TGTGCCAGCAGTCGGGCCAGGGGCTCTGGAAACACCATATATTTT. As protein: CASSRARGSGNTIYF.

The sample holds many counts of this clonotype. The chain links TRBV2 to TRBJ1-6; D remains unclear. Germline V gene lookup returns CDR1 SNHLY and CDR2 FYNNEI. The ends were cut back, 7 bases at V and 7 bases at J, with 14 bases in the middle. CDR3 length: 14 amino acids. The CDR3 loop is CASNPGWRNSPLHF. The CDR3 DNA reads TGTGCCAGCAATCCGGGGTGGAGGAATTCACCCCTCCACTTT.

The sample holds many counts of this clonotype. V usage is TRBV5-8 and J usage is TRBJ2-7; 10 bases align to TRBD2. With 1 base clipped from V and 3 bases from J, the junction kept 7 bases outside the gene matches. This CDR3 has 16 amino acids. Germline CDR1 reads SGHTS; CDR2 reads YDEGEE. CDR3 coding DNA: TGTGCCAGCAGCTTGAAACAGCGGGGGGGGTTCTACGAGCAGTACTTC. Encoded protein: CASSLKQRGGFYEQYF. Filled out from reference TRBV5-8 and TRBJ2-7, the complete variable domain reads EAGVTQSPTHLIKTRGQQATLRCSPISGHTSVYWYQQALGLGLQFLLWYDEGEERNRGNFPPRFSGRQFPNYSSELNVNALELEDSALYLCASSLKQRGGFYEQYFGPGTRLTVT.

This clonotype was picked up many times. The J gene is TRBJ2-7, the V gene TRBV30, with D uncertain. There are 13 residues in the CDR3. Trimming shortened V by 2 bases and J by 3 bases, and 11 bases separated the two germline ends. Per the germline V gene, CDR1 is GTSNPN and CDR2 is SVGIG (reference sequence). CDR3 bases: TGTGCCTGGAGTTCGAGCCTCCTCTACGAGCAGTACTTC. It encodes CAWSSSLLYEQYF.

This clonotype was seen repeatedly, ten times or more. The gene calls are TRBV20-1 and TRBJ2-7; no clear D. The CDR3 has 11 residues. Per germline, CDR1 DFQATT and CDR2 SNEGSKA (reference sequence). V lost 1 base and J lost 9, with 10 bases in between. The CDR3 region has the DNA TGCAGTGCTAGAGGGCCTAAGGGGCAGTACTTC. Protein: CSARGPKGQYF.

The CDR3 sequence is CASSPPAAGWADTQYF. CDR3 nucleotides: TGTGCCAGCAGCCCCCCGGCAGCGGGATGGGCAGATACGCAGTATTTT. J is TRBJ2-3 and V is TRBV11-3; 7 nucleotides agree with TRBD2. The CDR3 consists of 16 residues. CDR1 SGHNT and CDR2 YENEEA come from the germline V gene. The ends lost 5 bases at V and 4 bases at J; junction bases unmatched: 12. Complete variable domain (other parts from reference TRBV11-3 and TRBJ2-3): EAGVVQSPRYKIIEKKQPVAFWCNPISGHNTLYWYLQNLGQGPELLIRYENEEAVDDSQLPKDRFSAERLKGVDSTLKIQPAELGDSAVYLCASSPPAAGWADTQYFGPGTRLTVL.

There are many counts of this clonotype. This chain joins TRBV7-6 and TRBJ2-7; the D call may be TRBD1 or TRBD2 (5 bases each). V was clipped by 1 base and J by 0 bases, with 13 bases between them. This CDR3 region has 16 residues. Germline values: CDR1 SGHVS, CDR2 FNYEAQ. The chain's CDR3 is CASSLVGGFPSYEQYF. CDR3 sequence (DNA): TGTGCCAGCAGCTTAGTTGGGGGTTTCCCCTCCTACGAGCAGTACTTC.

V is TRBV5-6 and J is TRBJ2-6; 8 bases fit TRBD1. The J segment lost 0 bases and the V segment lost 0 bases, leaving 8 bases of the junction unmatched. There are 19 residues in the CDR3. CDR1 SGHDT and CDR2 YYEEEE come from the germline V gene. CDR3 sequence: CASSLVTGQDSSGANVLTF. DNA of the CDR3: TGTGCCAGCAGCTTGGTGACGGGACAGGACTCCTCTGGGGCCAACGTCCTGACTTTC.

This clonotype was detected many times. The DNA of the CDR3 is TGTGCCAGCAGTTACAGGCCAAACACCGGGGAGCTGTTTTTT. Translated, it gives CASSYRPNTGELFF. The J gene is TRBJ2-2, the V gene TRBV6-2 or TRBV6-3; D gene uncertain. CDR1 is MNHEY and CDR2 is SVGEGT in the germline V gene. V was clipped by 2 bases and J by 2 bases, with 6 bases between them. The CDR3 contains 14 residues.